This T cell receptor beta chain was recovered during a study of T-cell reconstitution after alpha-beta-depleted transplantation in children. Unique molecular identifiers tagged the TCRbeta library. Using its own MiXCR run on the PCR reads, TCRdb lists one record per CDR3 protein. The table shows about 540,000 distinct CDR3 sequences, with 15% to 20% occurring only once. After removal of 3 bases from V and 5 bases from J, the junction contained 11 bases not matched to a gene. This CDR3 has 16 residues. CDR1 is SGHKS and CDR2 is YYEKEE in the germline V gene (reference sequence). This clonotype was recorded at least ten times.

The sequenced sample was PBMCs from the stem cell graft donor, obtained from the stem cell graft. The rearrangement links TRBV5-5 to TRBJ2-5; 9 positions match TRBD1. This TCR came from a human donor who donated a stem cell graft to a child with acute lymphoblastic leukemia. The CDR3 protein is CASSSGQGWSAETQYF. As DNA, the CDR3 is TGTGCCAGCAGCTCCGGACAGGGGTGGTCGGCGGAGACCCAGTACTTC.